The TCR beta chain under discussion was sequenced for a study of blood T cell repertoires in COVID-19 (dated by TCRdb to about 2020). A note on the overall study: Samples covering the acute and convalescent phases of COVID-19 were provided by collaborators in the United States, Italy and Spain. The material from the prospective study consisted of cDNA or gDNA derived from T cells, B-cell-depleted T cells, or PBMCs. Subjects who had been exposed to COVID-19, were actively infected with it, or had recovered from it provided the deeply sampled blood TCRbeta repertoires that made up the dataset. The repertoires were released in a freely available public database meant as a resource for research on the immune response to SARS-CoV-2. The samples were drawn from the first 160 participants of the ongoing ImmuneRACE study and from 1,254 subjects provided by 6 global collaborators. Sample metadata almost always included a de-identified subject ID, COVID-19 status, age in years and sex. Where available, HLA class I and class II types were taken from metadata supplied by the sample provider and were not determined by assay-based typing.

Ends trimmed: V by 2 bases, J by 5 bases; bases unmatched to a gene: 5. Counted from cysteine to phenylalanine, this CDR3 has 14 amino acids. The kept DNA is CDR3 alone, 42 bases in frame from the first base. Based on the germline V gene (reference sequence), the CDR1 and CDR2 sequences are LNHDA and SQIVND. The immunoSEQ Assay, a bias-controlled multiplex PCR, was used to amplify TCRbeta CDR3 regions from genomic DNA. Under the source paper's analysis protocol: The number of nucleated cells in each sample was estimated from the amplification of reference gene primers within the assay. To quantify the absolute abundance of each unique TCRbeta CDR3 rearrangement, sequence reads were collapsed and filtered. Productive Simpson clonality was computed per sample as the square root of Simpson's diversity index over productive rearrangements. TCRdb stores this immuneACCESS table with in-frame sequences only. Part of the clones is absent; in the studies checked, under half of the shortfall reflects unresolved V genes, and no reason is known for the rest. The D gene and trimming were derived from the DNA, and the V and J assignments and clone size from that table. The sample table holds fewer than 300,000 clones, of which 88% were seen once. Of the sample, about 0.8% falls within the top ten clones.

Each collaborating institution followed its own protocols to collect whole blood in K2EDTA tubes. Collaborator samples were shipped for TCRbeta analysis as frozen whole blood, isolated PBMCs, or DNA extracted from either sample type. As regards this clone: Its antigen specificity is not known. Base qualities are not recorded, but no much larger clone differs from it by a single base.

Points the paper makes about the study in general: How much clinical and demographic metadata was included differed by source and by participant, and the metadata was provided uncurated.

Sequencing was done on a sample of peripheral blood. This TCR was sampled from a woman in her twenties or thirties with acute or convalescent COVID-19. The sequence links TRBV19 to TRBJ1-2, with 7 junctional bases fitting TRBD1. The nucleotide sequence reads TGTGCCAGTAGTATAAGGGGGCGCACTTATGGCTACACCTTC. It specifies CASSIRGRTYGYTF.